This T cell receptor (beta chain) was sequenced for a study of regulatory T cells in long-lasting Graves disease. Study-wide context: New Graves' disease cases had less than 3 months of antithyroid drugs. Broader study findings: It was in persistent disease that TRBV28, TRBJ1-2 and TRBJ2-5 were favored.

The V gene's germline CDR1 is DFQATT and CDR2 SNEGSKA (reference sequence). The CDR3 contains 16 residues. Trimming removed 6 bases from V and 7 bases from J, with 25 bases in between. There are many counts of this clonotype. Its target is unknown. Noted time point: newly diagnosed GD, antithyroid drugs for less than 3 months. The TCR library used RNA extracted from PBMCs. Building of the TCR beta libraries involved iRepertoire HTBI primers and Arm-PCR of CDR3 regions. TCRdb recomputed calls from the multiplex PCR reads with MiXCR, one row per CDR3 protein. The table lists about 210,000 distinct CDR3 sequences, 15% to 20% of them singletons. The data were also submitted as part of a second study, on T cells in Graves' hyperthyroidism and ophthalmopathy. That report notes: Exclusion followed for patients with uncontrolled infection, other autoimmune disease, pregnancy or lactation.

The specimen comprised peripheral blood mononuclear cells (PBMCs), sampled at new diagnosis, from a patient treated with antithyroid drugs. This receptor was obtained from a woman aged 25-40 years with Graves disease. The chain is built from TRBV20-1 and TRBJ2-4, with D possibly matching TRBD2 (7 bases). The CDR3 here is CSAPLGGGLIGNIQYF. CDR3 DNA sequence: TGCAGTGCCCCGCTGGGGGGGGGCCTGATCGGGAACATTCAGTACTTC.